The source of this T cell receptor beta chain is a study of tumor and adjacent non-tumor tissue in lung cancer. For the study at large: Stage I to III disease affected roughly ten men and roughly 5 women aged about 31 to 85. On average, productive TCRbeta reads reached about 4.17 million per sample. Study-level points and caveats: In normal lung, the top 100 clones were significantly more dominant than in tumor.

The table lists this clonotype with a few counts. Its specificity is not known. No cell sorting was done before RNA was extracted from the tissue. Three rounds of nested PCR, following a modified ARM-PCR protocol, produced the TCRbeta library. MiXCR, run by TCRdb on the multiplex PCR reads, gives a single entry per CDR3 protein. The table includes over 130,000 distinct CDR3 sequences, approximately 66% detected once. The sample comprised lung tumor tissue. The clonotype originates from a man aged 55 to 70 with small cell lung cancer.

CDR3 in amino acids: CASSYGRSLLYEQYF. The CDR3 DNA reads TGTGCCAGCAGTTACGGGCGGTCACTTTTATACGAGCAGTACTTC. The rearrangement joins TRBV6-2 or TRBV6-3 to TRBJ2-7; D remains ambiguous. This CDR3 spans 15 amino acids. The germline V gene encodes CDR1 MNHEY and CDR2 SVGEGT. The V end lost 2 bases, the J end lost 4 bases, and 15 bases lay between the germline ends.